This entry describes one T cell receptor (beta chain). The PCR ran on 60 Vbeta and 13 Jbeta primers. Original processing notes: Later, an analysis found approximately 80 million unique TCR beta chains, and 9.5 million to 12 million of these were shared. Profiled with immunoSEQ multiplex PCR; TCRdb holds only in-frame clones, not every one. V and J calls and clone size are given by that table; D and trimming were obtained from the DNA. The sample has some 120,000 clones; 75% to 90% are singletons. CDR1 is SNHLY and CDR2 is FYNNEI in the germline V gene. There are 15 residues in the CDR3. V gave up 8 bases and J gave up 5 bases; unmatched junction bases: 14. This sample was included in a study of cytomegalovirus exposure and HLA in healthy donors. Study information: When 398 donors were genotyped, over 80% of them were found to fall in the Caucasian-associated ancestry cluster.

The TCR originated in a male donor in good health and CMV-seronegative. The V gene is TRBV2, the J gene TRBJ2-5, with TRBD2 matching 7 bases. Material for sequencing was PBMCs. The CDR3 nucleotides are TGTGCCAGCGGCCCTTTGGGGGGGGGAAGGGAGACCCAGTACTTC. Translating gives CASGPLGGGRETQYF.